This TCR beta chain originates from a study of shared clonotypes between healthy human individuals. Study-level points and caveats: Non-shared clonotypes had lower generation probabilities than clonotypes shared by all four sorted-subset donors.

Only one count was recorded for this clone. Antigen specificity is unknown. The germline CDR1 and CDR2 sequences are SNHLY and FYNNEI. Trimming took off 5 bases at V and 5 bases at J, with 13 bases between the two ends. The CDR3 sequence is 14 residues long. Assay used: immunoSEQ multiplex PCR; TCRdb lists only in-frame clones, some missing. The sample gives approximately 180,000 clones, around 93% of which show up once; 0.065% to 0.07% is in the top ten. The rearrangement uses TRBV2 and TRBJ2-4; a weak D match, TRBD1 (5 bases). The sequence derives from a woman aged 25 to 45 in good health. The sequenced sample was naive CD4+ T cells sorted from blood. As for subset: CD45RA+ positively selected. The CDR3 nucleotides read TGTGCCAGCAGTCGCGCAGGGATCCAAAACATTCAGTACTTC. Its translation: CASSRAGIQNIQYF.